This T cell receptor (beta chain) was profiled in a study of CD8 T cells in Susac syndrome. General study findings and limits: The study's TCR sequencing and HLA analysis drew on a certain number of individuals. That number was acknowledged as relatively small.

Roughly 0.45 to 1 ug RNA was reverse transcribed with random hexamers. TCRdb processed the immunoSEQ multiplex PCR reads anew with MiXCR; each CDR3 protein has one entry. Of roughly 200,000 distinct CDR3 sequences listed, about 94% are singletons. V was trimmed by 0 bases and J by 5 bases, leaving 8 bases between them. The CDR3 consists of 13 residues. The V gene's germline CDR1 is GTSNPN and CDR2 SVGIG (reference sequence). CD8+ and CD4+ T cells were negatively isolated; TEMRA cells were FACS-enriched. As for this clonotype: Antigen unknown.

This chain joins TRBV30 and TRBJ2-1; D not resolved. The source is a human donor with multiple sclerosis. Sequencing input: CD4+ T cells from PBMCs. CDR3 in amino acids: CAWSVRADNEQFF. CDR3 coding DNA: TGTGCCTGGAGTGTACGTGCCGACAATGAGCAGTTCTTC.